This TCR beta chain was profiled in a study of control samples from healthy donors and cancer patients. The assay was immunoSEQ multiplex PCR, and TCRdb's table has in-frame clones only and misses some. The sample has roughly 200,000 clones; just under 95% are singletons. This clone was found once. The sequence was obtained from a man aged 50 to 59 in good health. Sequencing was done on a sample of blood.

The CDR3 DNA follows: TGTGCCAGCTCGCCCCGGGGGCCGGGAGAGACCCAGTACTTC. Amino acid sequence: CASSPRGPGETQYF. J is TRBJ2-5 and V is TRBV18, with D possibly being TRBD1 or TRBD2 (6 bases each). The CDR3 contains 14 residues. Germline loops: CDR1 KGHSH, CDR2 LQKENI. Trimming took 6 bases from V and 4 from J, leaving 15 bases between them.